A single sample gave rise to the 20 T cell receptor beta chains below, sequenced in a study of cytomegalovirus exposure and HLA in healthy donors. The PCR employed 60 Vbeta primers together with 13 Jbeta primers. Profiling relied on immunoSEQ multiplex PCR, and the TCRdb table lists in-frame clones only, not all of them. The sample has roughly 150,000 clones, around two thirds seen once; the top ten hold 10%. The sequenced sample consisted of PBMCs. The receptors originated from a man in his thirties or forties in good health and CMV-seropositive.

The J gene is TRBJ1-2, the V gene TRBV6-1; D is possibly TRBD1 (6 bases). The CDR3 covers 17 residues. Germline V gene lookup returns CDR1 MNHNS and CDR2 SASEGT. V was cut by 0 bases and J by 2 bases, with 16 bases left in between. The CDR3 reads CASSEAGGARRNYGYTF. As DNA, the CDR3 is TGTGCCAGCAGTGAAGCCGGGGGGGCCCGAAGAAACTATGGCTACACCTTC.

The chain has TRBV7-9 and TRBJ2-1; 8 bases agree with TRBD2. V lost 5 bases, J lost 2 bases, and 8 bases stayed unmatched. Germline values: CDR1 SEHNR, CDR2 FQNEAQ (reference sequence). The CDR3 is 16 residues long. CDR3 DNA sequence: TGTGCCAGCAGCCCCGAGGGTAGCGGGGCCTACAATGAGCAGTTCTTC. It is translated as CASSPEGSGAYNEQFF.

The rearrangement uses TRBV7-9 and TRBJ2-5, with a possible D match to TRBD1 (6 bases). This CDR3 has 14 residues. Germline values: CDR1 SEHNR, CDR2 FQNEAQ (reference sequence). V dropped 5 bases and J dropped 1 base, with 11 bases sitting between them. CDR3 residues: CASSPRTAQETQYF. CDR3 bases: TGTGCCAGCAGCCCTAGGACAGCCCAAGAGACCCAGTACTTC. The full variable domain, completed using reference TRBV7-9 and TRBJ2-5, is DTGVSQNPRHKITKRGQNVTFRCDPISEHNRLYWYRQTLGQGPEFLTYFQNEAQLEKSRLLSDRFSAERPKGSFSTLEIQRTEQGDSAMYLCASSPRTAQETQYFGPGTRLLVL.

J is TRBJ2-1 and V is TRBV2; possible D gene TRBD1, 7 bases. The germline V gene has CDR1 SNHLY and CDR2 FYNNEI. V was clipped by 7 bases and J by 7 bases, with 8 bases between them. This CDR3 has 11 residues. The CDR3, as DNA: TGTGCCAGCACAGGGGGGAATGAGCAGTTCTTC. This gives the protein CASTGGNEQFF.

J is TRBJ2-7 and V is TRBV19; D is perhaps TRBD1 (6 bases). CDR1 and CDR2 (germline): LNHDA, SQIVND (reference sequence). Trimming removed 3 bases from V and 5 bases from J, with 14 bases in between. This CDR3 spans 14 amino acids. DNA for the CDR3: TGTGCCAGTAGTATCGAGACAGGTCCCCACGAGCAGTACTTC. Protein sequence: CASSIETGPHEQYF.

The chain links TRBV5-6 to TRBJ1-5; 9 bases match TRBD1. Trimming cost V 5 bases and J 10 bases; bases outside gene matches: 7. CDR3 length equals 13 residues. Germline CDR1 reads SGHDT; CDR2 reads YYEEEE. The chain's CDR3 is CASSWDRDAPQHF. For the CDR3, the DNA is TGTGCCAGCAGTTGGGACAGGGATGCTCCCCAGCATTTT.

The chain couples TRBV6-4 to TRBJ1-1; 10 bases line up with TRBD1. V lost 4 bases, J lost 7 bases, and 12 bases stayed unmatched. From germline, CDR1 is MRHNA and CDR2 SNTAGT. CDR3 length equals 16 residues. DNA for the CDR3: TGTGCCAGCAGTGCCCGGACAGGGGGTAAGGGCGATGAAGCTTTCTTT. Translation: CASSARTGGKGDEAFF.

In this sample, this clone turned up a few times. The chain has TRBV4-1 and TRBJ2-3, with D possibly TRBD2 on 5 matching bases. The CDR3 length is 16 residues. Germline V CDR1 and CDR2: MGHRA, YSYEKL. The V gene lost 0 bases and the J gene lost 7 bases, with 17 bases spanning the gap. The CDR3 here is CASSQEPGYPMNTQYF. In nucleotides, the CDR3 is TGCGCCAGCAGCCAAGAGCCGGGGTACCCAATGAATACGCAGTATTTT.

The table lists this clone with a few counts. The J gene is TRBJ1-4, the V gene TRBV5-4; D gene uncertain. This CDR3 has 15 residues. Germline values: CDR1 SGHNT, CDR2 YYREEE (reference sequence). Trimming took off 4 bases at V and 4 bases at J, with 14 bases between the two ends. In DNA, the CDR3 is TGTGCCAGCAGCCCAGGACTGGAGAATAATGAAAAACTGTTTTTT. It translates to CASSPGLENNEKLFF.

The chain couples TRBV14 to TRBJ2-3; the D gene is possibly TRBD2 (6 bases). Trimming left V 6 bases short and J 2 bases short, with 15 bases between. Germline CDR1 is SGHDN and CDR2 is FVKESK. The CDR3 has 15 residues. The CDR3: CASRQTRDITDTQYF. CDR3 DNA sequence: TGTGCCAGCAGGCAGACTAGAGACATCACAGATACGCAGTATTTT.

This rearrangement joins TRBV7-3 to TRBJ2-1; possibly TRBD1 for D (6 bases). The CDR3 is made up of 15 amino acids. CDR1 is SGHTA and CDR2 is FQGTGA in the germline V gene. Between the trimmed V and J ends, which lost 5 bases and 3 bases, there was a span of 14 bases. In DNA, the CDR3 is TGTGCCAGCAGCGGATCCCGGGACAACTACAATGAGCAGTTCTTC. Protein product: CASSGSRDNYNEQFF.

This clone was observed once. The rearrangement links TRBV28 to TRBJ2-5; 8 bases agree with TRBD1. The CDR3 runs to 17 residues. Germline V gene lookup returns CDR1 MDHEN and CDR2 SYDVKM. The J segment lost 0 bases and the V segment lost 5 bases, leaving 11 bases of the junction unmatched. The CDR3 DNA sequence: TGTGCCAGCAGTCCCGGACAGGGAAGCTGGTACCAAGAGACCCAGTACTTC. This sequence encodes CASSPGQGSWYQETQYF.

The chain links TRBV30 to TRBJ2-7; D is uncertain. The CDR3 covers 12 residues. Germline V gene lookup returns CDR1 GTSNPN and CDR2 SVGIG (reference sequence). V was shortened by 0 bases and J by 4 bases, with 7 bases between the two germline ends. The DNA for the CDR3 is TGTGCCTGGAGTGTCTACTTTTACGAGCAGTACTTC. This codes for CAWSVYFYEQYF.

This clone showed up just a few times. The chain uses TRBV4-1 and TRBJ1-1; D call uncertain. Germline CDR1 and CDR2: MGHRA and YSYEKL. Trimming left V 4 bases short and J 5 bases short, with 17 bases between. The CDR3 runs 15 residues. The CDR3 DNA reads TGCGCCAGCAGCCCGGGTTTTGCGGGAAGGACTGAAGCTTTCTTT. Amino acid sequence: CASSPGFAGRTEAFF.

The chain joins TRBV4-1 to TRBJ2-7; D might be TRBD1 (5 bases). Trimming removed 4 bases at V and 5 bases at J, with 24 bases between. Germline V CDR1 and CDR2: MGHRA, YSYEKL. There are 17 residues in the CDR3. The CDR3 coding sequence is TGCGCCAGCAGCCGAGGTTACCAGGGAAGGATAGTGGACGAGCAGTACTTC. The encoded protein is CASSRGYQGRIVDEQYF.

J is TRBJ2-7 and V is TRBV30, with D possibly being TRBD1 (5 bases). The CDR3 is 14 residues long. CDR1 is GTSNPN, CDR2 SVGIG, per germline (reference sequence). Trimming pared 1 base from V and 4 bases from J, leaving 14 bases between. The CDR3 sequence: CAWSGGTLMYEQYF. The CDR3 nucleotides read TGTGCCTGGAGTGGGGGCACTCTTATGTACGAGCAGTACTTC.

The gene calls are TRBV5-6 and TRBJ1-3, with D maybe TRBD1 (5 bases). V dropped 4 bases and J dropped 0 bases, with 17 bases sitting between them. Germline CDR1 reads SGHDT; CDR2 reads YYEEEE. The CDR3 extends over 17 amino acids. Written as DNA, the CDR3 is TGTGCCAGCAGCGCAGAATACAGGTTTCGCTCTGGAAACACCATATATTTT. As protein: CASSAEYRFRSGNTIYF.

This clone has just one count. Within the sample, other DNA sequences also encode this same CDR3. V is TRBV18 and J is TRBJ2-5, with 7 nucleotides matching TRBD2. V lost 2 bases and J lost 4; bases outside the gene matches: 1. Germline V gene lookup returns CDR1 KGHSH and CDR2 LQKENI. The CDR3 extends over 13 amino acids. The CDR3 DNA is TGTGCCAGCTCACCATCGGGGGGAGAGACCCAGTACTTC. Encoded protein: CASSPSGGETQYF.

In DNA form, the CDR3 reads TGTGCCTGGAGTGTACAGATTAGGAGTAGCGGGAGGCCTCCGTTCTTC. It is translated as CAWSVQIRSSGRPPFF. The rearrangement uses TRBV30 and TRBJ2-1, with 10 bases fitting TRBD2. The V gene end was trimmed by 0 bases and the J gene end by 15 bases; junction bases not matched to a gene: 17. CDR3 length: 16 residues. From germline, CDR1 is GTSNPN and CDR2 SVGIG (reference sequence).

The rearrangement uses TRBV6-5 and TRBJ2-7, with 7 bases lining up with TRBD2. The CDR3 runs 12 residues. The germline V gene encodes CDR1 MNHEY and CDR2 SVGAGI. The trim removed 5 bases at V and 6 bases at J, leaving 4 bases unmatched. The CDR3 DNA reads TGTGCCAGCAGTATAGCGGGCGGCGAGCAGTACTTC. Its translation is CASSIAGGEQYF.